These T cell receptor beta chains were read from a single sample in a study of shared clonotypes between healthy human individuals. Here immunoSEQ multiplex PCR was the method, and the copy in TCRdb shows in-frame clones only, minus some. The data show 2 million to 2.5 million clones, 80% to 95% seen once. The sequenced material came from naive CD4+ T cells from PBMCs. The receptors were gathered from a man between 18 and 29 years old in good health. Some clones in this sample may be carry-over from other donors' samples. Both conserved end residues are part of each CDR3. D genes are given only for firm matches. A clone size is listed for some rows: how often the clone was seen (once, few, many), or a class if it is expanded.

d_gene,j_gene,abundance,v_gene,CDR3nt,CDR3aa
NA,TRBJ2-2,NA,TRBV5-1,TGCGCCAGCAGCTTGGTGCAGGCCGGGGAGCTGTTTTTT,CASSLVQAGELFF
TRBD1,TRBJ2-7,NA,TRBV14,TGTGCCAGCTTGGCAGGGGGCTTCAATTACGAGCAGTACTTC,CASLAGGFNYEQYF
NA,TRBJ2-2,NA,TRBV5-1,TGCGCCAGCAGCTTGGTAGCAAGGAACACCGGGGAGCTGTTTTTT,CASSLVARNTGELFF
TRBD2,TRBJ2-3,NA,TRBV27,TGTGCCAGCAGTTCAGGACTAGCCAGCCGCACAGATACGCAGTATTTT,CASSSGLASRTDTQYF
NA,TRBJ1-1,NA,TRBV6-5,TGTGCCAGCAGCCGTGGGACCAACACTGAAGCTTTCTTT,CASSRGTNTEAFF
NA,TRBJ1-2,once,TRBV7-2,TGTGCCAGCAGCGGGGGACGCTCCCACTATGGCTACACCTTC,CASSGGRSHYGYTF
NA,TRBJ1-4,NA,TRBV5-4,TGTGCCAGTCGCAGTGGGGAAAAACTGTTTTTT,CASRSGEKLFF
NA,TRBJ1-5,NA,TRBV7-9,TGTGCCAGCAGCTTAGGGAGGGGGGCTTATCAGCCCCAGCATTTT,CASSLGRGAYQPQHF
NA,TRBJ2-7,NA,TRBV5-1,TGCGCCAGCAGCGACCGACAGACCCACGAGCAGTACTTC,CASSDRQTHEQYF
NA,TRBJ1-5,once,TRBV7-2,TGTGCCAGCAGCTTAATCCGATCGGGGTTCGGCAATCAGCCCCAGCATTTT,CASSLIRSGFGNQPQHF
TRBD2,TRBJ2-2,NA,TRBV6-6,TGTGCCAGCAGTCCCAGCGGGAGGGGTAACACCGGGGAGCTGTTTTTT,CASSPSGRGNTGELFF
NA,TRBJ2-5,NA,TRBV18,TGTGCCAGCTCACCAGGTTCTAGTCTACATGCGACCCAGTACTTC,CASSPGSSLHATQYF
TRBD2,TRBJ2-2,NA,TRBV18,TGTGCCAGCTCACTCCGACTAGCGGGGACGGGAGAGACCGGGGAGCTGTTTTTT,CASSLRLAGTGETGELFF
NA,TRBJ1-2,NA,TRBV5-1,TGCGCCAGCAGCTCCCGGGGAGAAAACTATGGCTACACCTTC,CASSSRGENYGYTF
TRBD2,TRBJ2-3,NA,TRBV7-2,TGTGCCAGCAGCTCCCAACTAGCGGGAGTGGGGAATACGCAGTATTTT,CASSSQLAGVGNTQYF
NA,TRBJ2-1,NA,TRBV19,TGTGCCAGTAGCCGAAGGAACAATGAGCAGTTCTTC,CASSRRNNEQFF
NA,TRBJ1-1,NA,TRBV28,TGTGCCAGCAGTCACCAGGGGAGAACTGAAGCTTTCTTT,CASSHQGRTEAFF
TRBD1,TRBJ1-2,NA,TRBV7-2,TGTGCCAGCAGCCCATTAGGGACAGGGCAAAGGCGCGGCTACACCTTC,CASSPLGTGQRRGYTF
NA,TRBJ2-2,NA,TRBV7-3,TGTGCCAGCAGCATTAGAGGGATAGCGAACACCGGGGAGCTGTTTTTT,CASSIRGIANTGELFF
TRBD2,TRBJ2-1,once,TRBV28,TGTGCCAGCAGCGGGGGACTAGCCCATGAGCAGTTCTTC,CASSGGLAHEQFF
NA,TRBJ1-2,NA,TRBV6-5,TGTGCCGCGTCCGGGAACTATGGCTACACCTTC,CAASGNYGYTF
TRBD2,TRBJ2-7,NA,TRBV5-1,TGCGCCAGCAGCTGGGGGCGGGAGGGCCTTAGCGGTGGCGAGCAGTACTTC,CASSWGREGLSGGEQYF
NA,TRBJ1-5,NA,TRBV29-1,TGCAGCGTTGGGGCAGATAGGAATCAGCCCCAGCATTTT,CSVGADRNQPQHF
TRBD2,TRBJ2-3,NA,TRBV25-1,TGTGCCAGCAGCGTTAAACTAGCGGCCACAGATACGCAGTATTTT,CASSVKLAATDTQYF
NA,TRBJ2-7,NA,TRBV6-6,TGTGCCAGCAGTTCCACGGGACTCAACTCCTACGAGCAGTACTTC,CASSSTGLNSYEQYF
NA,TRBJ2-3,NA,TRBV7-2,TGTGCCAGCAGCTTGCTCTGGGGCACAGATACGCAGTATTTT,CASSLLWGTDTQYF
NA,TRBJ1-2,once,TRBV14,TGTGCCAGCAGCCAAAAAGAGGGGGGTATGGGCTACACCTTC,CASSQKEGGMGYTF
TRBD1,TRBJ2-5,NA,TRBV9,TGTGCCAGCAGCGTTACAGGGGGCTGGTTAGAGACCCAGTACTTC,CASSVTGGWLETQYF
TRBD2,TRBJ2-1,few,TRBV9,TGTGCCAGCAGCGTAACTAGCGGGAACAATGAGCAGTTCTTC,CASSVTSGNNEQFF
TRBD2,TRBJ2-1,once,TRBV7-3,TGTGCCAGCAGCCCCGGACTAGCCATCTACAATGAGCAGTTCTTC,CASSPGLAIYNEQFF
TRBD1,TRBJ1-5,NA,TRBV10-3,TGTGCCATCAGTGCAGGGGGCGGTCAGCCCCAGCATTTT,CAISAGGGQPQHF
NA,TRBJ1-2,NA,TRBV20-1,TGCAGTGCAGGGCAGGATGGCTACACCTTC,CSAGQDGYTF
NA,TRBJ2-2,few,TRBV18,TGTGCCAGCTCACCACTTACCAGTCGTGGGGCCGGGGAGCTGTTTTTT,CASSPLTSRGAGELFF
NA,TRBJ1-2,NA,TRBV5-1,TGCGCCAGCAGCTTGGAAGGGAGGGCAGCTAACTATGGCTACACCTTC,CASSLEGRAANYGYTF
NA,TRBJ1-5,NA,TRBV19,TGTGCCAGTAGTATTCAGGGTTCGGGCAATCAGCCCCAGCATTTT,CASSIQGSGNQPQHF